This record covers a single TCR beta chain. The CDR3 extends 3 residues past the end of the read, so its final part is completed from the germline J gene. The data derive from a study of T cells in women clearing cervical HPV infection. Study details: Cases were women with histologically confirmed HPV16-related CIN3 or worse, including a couple of invasive cancers. No precancer developed; the control's incident HPV16 infection cleared within 12 months.

Clones were read by immunoSEQ multiplex PCR, and TCRdb kept only the in-frame ones, dropping some. The table gives about 31,000 clones; the top ten clones make up about 8.8% of it. The CDR3 sequence is 16 residues long. Germline V CDR1 and CDR2: SGHRS, YFSETQ. This sequence joins TRBV5-1 and TRBJ1-2; 11 bases align to TRBD1. This sequence was found in a woman aged 18-70 years with a cervical HPV16 infection that either progressed to CIN3+ or cleared (not recorded which). The sequencing input was blood buffy coat. The CDR3 here is CASSSGTGGIGPHYTF. The DNA read from the CDR3 is TGCGCCAGCAGTTCCGGGACAGGGGGAATTGGTCCACAC.